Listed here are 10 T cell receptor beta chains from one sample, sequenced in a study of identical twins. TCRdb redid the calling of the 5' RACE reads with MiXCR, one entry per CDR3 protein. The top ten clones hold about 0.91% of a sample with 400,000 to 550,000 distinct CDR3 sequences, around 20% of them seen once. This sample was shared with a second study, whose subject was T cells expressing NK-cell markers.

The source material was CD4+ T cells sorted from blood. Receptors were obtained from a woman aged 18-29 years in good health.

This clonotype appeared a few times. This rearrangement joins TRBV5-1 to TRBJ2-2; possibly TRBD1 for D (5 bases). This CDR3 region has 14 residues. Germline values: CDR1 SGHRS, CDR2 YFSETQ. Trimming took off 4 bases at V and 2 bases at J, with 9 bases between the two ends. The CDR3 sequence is CASSIGHNTGELFF. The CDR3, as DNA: TGCGCCAGCAGCATAGGACACAACACCGGGGAGCTGTTTTTT.

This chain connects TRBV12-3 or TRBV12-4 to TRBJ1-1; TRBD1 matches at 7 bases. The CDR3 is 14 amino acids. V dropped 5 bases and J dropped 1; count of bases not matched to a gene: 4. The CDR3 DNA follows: TGTGCCAGCAGTCCAGGGGGACCGAACACTGAAGCTTTCTTT. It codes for CASSPGGPNTEAFF.

CDR3 sequence reads: CATSTGTGGANTEAFF. In DNA form, the CDR3 reads TGTGCCACCAGCACCGGGACAGGAGGGGCTAACACTGAAGCTTTCTTT. The chain links TRBV15 to TRBJ1-1, with 8 bases fitting TRBD1. V trimming: 4 bases; J trimming: 2 bases; junction bases outside the gene matches: 9. This CDR3 comprises 16 residues. Germline CDR1 is LNHNV and CDR2 is YYDKDF (reference sequence).

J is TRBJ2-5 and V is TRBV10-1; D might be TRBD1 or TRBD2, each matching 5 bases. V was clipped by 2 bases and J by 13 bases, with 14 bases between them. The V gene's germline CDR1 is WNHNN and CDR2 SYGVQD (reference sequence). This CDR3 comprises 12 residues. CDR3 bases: TGCGCCAGCAGTGAGAGAACGGGACGGCTGTACTTC. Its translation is CASSERTGRLYF.

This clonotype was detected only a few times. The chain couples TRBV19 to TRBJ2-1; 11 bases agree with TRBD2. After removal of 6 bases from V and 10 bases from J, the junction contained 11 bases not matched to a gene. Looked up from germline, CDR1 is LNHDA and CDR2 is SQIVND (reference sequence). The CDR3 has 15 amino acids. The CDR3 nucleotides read TGTGCCAGTAGATCCTTGACTAGCGGGATGCGAGAGCAGTTCTTC. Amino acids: CASRSLTSGMREQFF.

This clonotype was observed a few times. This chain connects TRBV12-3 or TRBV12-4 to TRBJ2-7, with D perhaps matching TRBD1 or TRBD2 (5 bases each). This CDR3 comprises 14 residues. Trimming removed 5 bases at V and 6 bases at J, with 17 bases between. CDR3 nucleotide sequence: TGTGCCAGCAGTATTATTCCGGGACCCCCCGAGCAGTACTTC. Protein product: CASSIIPGPPEQYF.

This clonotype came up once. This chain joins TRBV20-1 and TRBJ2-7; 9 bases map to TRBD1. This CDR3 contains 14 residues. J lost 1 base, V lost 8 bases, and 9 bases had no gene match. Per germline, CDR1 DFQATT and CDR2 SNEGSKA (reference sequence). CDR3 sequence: CSTGQGPLSYEQYF. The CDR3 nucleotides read TGCAGTACGGGACAGGGCCCCCTGTCCTACGAGCAGTACTTC.

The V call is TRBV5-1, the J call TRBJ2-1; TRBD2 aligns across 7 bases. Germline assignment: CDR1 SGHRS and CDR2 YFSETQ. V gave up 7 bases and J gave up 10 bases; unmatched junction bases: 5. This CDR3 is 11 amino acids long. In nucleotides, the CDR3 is TGCGCCAGCCAAAGCGGGATGGAGCAGTTCTTC. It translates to CASQSGMEQFF.

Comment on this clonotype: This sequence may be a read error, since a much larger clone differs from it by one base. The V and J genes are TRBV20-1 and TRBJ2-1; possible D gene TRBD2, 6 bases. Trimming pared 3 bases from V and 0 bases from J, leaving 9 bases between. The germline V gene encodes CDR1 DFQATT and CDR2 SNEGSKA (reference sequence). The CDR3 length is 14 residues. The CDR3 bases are TGCAGTGCTAGCGGCGGGACCTCCTACAATGAGCAGTTCTTC. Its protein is CSASGGTSYNEQFF.

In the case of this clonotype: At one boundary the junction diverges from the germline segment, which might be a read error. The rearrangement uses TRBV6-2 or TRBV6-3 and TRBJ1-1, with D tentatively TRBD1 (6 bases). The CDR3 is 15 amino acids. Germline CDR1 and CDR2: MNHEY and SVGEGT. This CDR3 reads CASSPWGTSNAEAFF. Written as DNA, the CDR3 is TGTGCCAGCAGTCCATGGGGGACATCGAACGCTGAAGCTTTCTTT.